This T cell receptor beta chain originates from a study of T cell responses to AZD1222 COVID-19 vaccine. This clone was seen a single time. No antigen is known for it. TCRdb's table, derived via immunoSEQ multiplex PCR, lists solely in-frame clones and lacks some. In the table there are more than 150,000 clones, more than 80% of which are singletons. This CDR3 is built from 12 residues. Trimming removed 7 bases from V and 7 bases from J, with 12 bases in between. Study-level points and caveats: Seropositive AZD1222 recipients at baseline numbered only five to seven. Regions 160-218 and 743-854 held dominance among vaccine-associated CD4 TCRs, which spanned spike.

The sequencing used peripheral blood, collected on day 0 of AZD1222 vaccination. V gene TRBV12-3 or TRBV12-4 combines with J gene TRBJ2-3; D call uncertain. This receptor was identified in an adult in good health. The CDR3 DNA reads TGTGCCAGCAACCTTATCGGGTATACGCAGTATTTT. This codes for CASNLIGYTQYF.